This T cell receptor (beta chain) was captured in a study of resident and recirculating memory T cells in vitiligo. Assay: immunoSEQ multiplex PCR; the TCRdb copy retains only in-frame clones and omits some. This table has tens of thousands of clones, roughly 94% appearing once. This CDR3 spans 14 amino acids. With 10 bases clipped from V and 3 bases from J, the junction kept 9 bases outside the gene matches. Looked up from germline, CDR1 is MNHEY and CDR2 is SVGAGI. Sequenced input: blood. This sequence was found in a male donor with vitiligo. The rearrangement links TRBV6-5 to TRBJ2-7, with TRBD1 matching 10 bases. CDR3 bases: TGTGCCACCTCGCCGGGACAGGGGCGCTACGAGCAGTACTTC. Amino acids: CATSPGQGRYEQYF.